Listed below are T cell receptor beta chains from one sample, sequenced in a study of blood T cell repertoires in COVID-19. TCRdb's copy holds only in-frame clones and misses some; the assay was immunoSEQ multiplex PCR. In the table there are around 200,000 clones, approximately 86% of which are singletons. Sample: PBMCs or T cells enriched from blood (not recorded which). These receptors all stem from a young woman who had been exposed to COVID-19. CDR3s include the opening cysteine and the closing phenylalanine or tryptophan. The order of the fields is V gene, D gene, J gene, CDR3 protein. The D gene is left open where the match is weak.

v_gene: TRBV12-3/TRBV12-4; d_gene: TRBD1; j_gene: TRBJ1-2; CDR3aa: CASRLGQGYGYTF
v_gene: TRBV28; d_gene: -; j_gene: TRBJ1-6; CDR3aa: CASSLPQGYSPLHF
v_gene: TRBV5-4; d_gene: -; j_gene: TRBJ1-1; CDR3aa: CASSLGGGYTMGTEAFF
v_gene: TRBV27; d_gene: TRBD1; j_gene: TRBJ2-7; CDR3aa: CASSLGDRLSYEQYF
v_gene: TRBV11-2; d_gene: TRBD2; j_gene: TRBJ2-1; CDR3aa: CASSYAPTSGGIGNEQFF
v_gene: TRBV6-5; d_gene: TRBD1; j_gene: TRBJ1-4; CDR3aa: CAIYQGVYEKLFF
v_gene: TRBV28; d_gene: TRBD1; j_gene: TRBJ1-2; CDR3aa: CAAGQGARGYTF
v_gene: TRBV30; d_gene: TRBD1; j_gene: TRBJ1-1; CDR3aa: CAWSVPADRETEAFF
v_gene: TRBV24-1; d_gene: -; j_gene: TRBJ1-2; CDR3aa: CATSGRADNYGYTF
v_gene: TRBV6-2/TRBV6-3; d_gene: TRBD2; j_gene: TRBJ2-5; CDR3aa: CASSSHGGAETQYF
v_gene: TRBV7-9; d_gene: -; j_gene: TRBJ2-2; CDR3aa: CASSLVREYEPSGELFF
v_gene: TRBV28; d_gene: TRBD1; j_gene: TRBJ1-2; CDR3aa: CASSLGQGRYGYTF
v_gene: TRBV6-5; d_gene: -; j_gene: TRBJ1-1; CDR3aa: CASSLGEGTEAFF
v_gene: TRBV10-2; d_gene: -; j_gene: TRBJ2-7; CDR3aa: CATTDRLSDGQYF
v_gene: TRBV5-1; d_gene: TRBD2; j_gene: TRBJ2-5; CDR3aa: CASSGGTSVKETQYF
v_gene: TRBV19; d_gene: TRBD2; j_gene: TRBJ2-1; CDR3aa: CASIERGGYNEQFF
v_gene: TRBV6-5; d_gene: -; j_gene: TRBJ2-7; CDR3aa: CASSYSRDRSYEQYF
v_gene: TRBV7-2; d_gene: -; j_gene: TRBJ1-4; CDR3aa: CASSRVAGLHEKLFF
v_gene: TRBV11-3; d_gene: TRBD2; j_gene: TRBJ2-1; CDR3aa: CASSLVLAGNEQFF
v_gene: TRBV2; d_gene: -; j_gene: TRBJ1-1; CDR3aa: CASRGVPDTEAFF
v_gene: TRBV2; d_gene: -; j_gene: TRBJ1-2; CDR3aa: CASSEARLANYGYTF
v_gene: TRBV10-1; d_gene: TRBD1; j_gene: TRBJ1-2; CDR3aa: CASSVRDRGRRAYGYTF
v_gene: TRBV3-1/TRBV3-2; d_gene: -; j_gene: TRBJ1-1; CDR3aa: CASSQVRANTEAFF
v_gene: TRBV27; d_gene: -; j_gene: TRBJ2-1; CDR3aa: CASSADRSSYNEQFF
v_gene: TRBV5-4; d_gene: -; j_gene: TRBJ2-5; CDR3aa: CASQRVGGRTQETQYF
v_gene: TRBV27; d_gene: TRBD1; j_gene: TRBJ2-7; CDR3aa: CASSLSQGAGSYEQYF
v_gene: TRBV5-6; d_gene: TRBD1; j_gene: TRBJ2-1; CDR3aa: CASSLYGTGSNNEQFF
v_gene: TRBV7-9; d_gene: TRBD1; j_gene: TRBJ1-5; CDR3aa: CASSLVSGGHNQPQHF
v_gene: TRBV9; d_gene: -; j_gene: TRBJ1-2; CDR3aa: CASSVGQGSYGYTF
v_gene: TRBV4-2; d_gene: TRBD1; j_gene: TRBJ1-3; CDR3aa: CASSQEATGGGGNTIYF
v_gene: TRBV5-1; d_gene: TRBD1; j_gene: TRBJ2-5; CDR3aa: CASSRTGQGETQYF
v_gene: TRBV19; d_gene: TRBD1; j_gene: TRBJ1-2; CDR3aa: CASSMTGGYGYTF
v_gene: TRBV6-5; d_gene: -; j_gene: TRBJ1-1; CDR3aa: CASSYGSGGDTEAFF
v_gene: TRBV6-5; d_gene: -; j_gene: TRBJ2-7; CDR3aa: CASSPDRGLPYEQYF
v_gene: TRBV5-4; d_gene: -; j_gene: TRBJ1-1; CDR3aa: CASSLKGDTEAFF
v_gene: TRBV3-1/TRBV3-2; d_gene: TRBD2; j_gene: TRBJ2-5; CDR3aa: CASSQMMRGETQYF
v_gene: TRBV11-2; d_gene: TRBD2; j_gene: TRBJ2-1; CDR3aa: CASSLVGGAYEQFF
v_gene: TRBV5-6; d_gene: -; j_gene: TRBJ2-3; CDR3aa: CASSLAGRTDTQYF
v_gene: TRBV25-1; d_gene: -; j_gene: TRBJ2-2; CDR3aa: CASSEFWTDKNTGELFF
v_gene: TRBV2; d_gene: TRBD1; j_gene: TRBJ2-1; CDR3aa: CASSIDRGNEQFF
v_gene: TRBV4-2; d_gene: TRBD2; j_gene: TRBJ2-1; CDR3aa: CASSRERGGDEQFF
v_gene: TRBV5-4; d_gene: TRBD2; j_gene: TRBJ2-5; CDR3aa: CASSSPGLAVKEETQYF
v_gene: TRBV7-2; d_gene: -; j_gene: TRBJ1-3; CDR3aa: CASSFIPGGSDGNTIYF
v_gene: TRBV11-2; d_gene: TRBD1; j_gene: TRBJ1-5; CDR3aa: CASSLGKGQRDPQHF
v_gene: TRBV10-3; d_gene: -; j_gene: TRBJ1-1; CDR3aa: CAISESQGGRGTEAFF
v_gene: TRBV5-1; d_gene: TRBD1; j_gene: TRBJ1-1; CDR3aa: CASSLEQGIMNTEAFF
v_gene: TRBV30; d_gene: TRBD1; j_gene: TRBJ2-7; CDR3aa: CAWSVLTGGRDEQYF
v_gene: TRBV3-1/TRBV3-2; d_gene: -; j_gene: TRBJ1-1; CDR3aa: CASSQDAGGTEAFF
v_gene: TRBV6-5; d_gene: -; j_gene: TRBJ2-7; CDR3aa: CASSARSEQYF
v_gene: TRBV2; d_gene: TRBD1; j_gene: TRBJ1-5; CDR3aa: CASRDDRGHQPQHF
v_gene: TRBV2; d_gene: TRBD2; j_gene: TRBJ2-1; CDR3aa: CASSDGTSFF
v_gene: TRBV30; d_gene: TRBD1; j_gene: TRBJ1-2; CDR3aa: CAWSFTTGGAGYTF
v_gene: TRBV3-1/TRBV3-2; d_gene: -; j_gene: TRBJ1-1; CDR3aa: CASSPYRGGDTEAFF
v_gene: TRBV7-9; d_gene: -; j_gene: TRBJ1-2; CDR3aa: CASSLLYGYTF
v_gene: TRBV19; d_gene: TRBD1; j_gene: TRBJ1-5; CDR3aa: CASSSTGGIVQPQHF
v_gene: TRBV5-1; d_gene: -; j_gene: TRBJ2-1; CDR3aa: CASSSGSSYNEQFF
v_gene: TRBV5-1; d_gene: TRBD1; j_gene: TRBJ1-1; CDR3aa: CASSLASTGDGEAFF